In this sample, the clone carrying this T cell receptor beta chain turned up a few times. No antigen is known for it. A much larger clone differs by one base, so this may be a read error. The CDR3 runs 13 residues. The germline CDR1 and CDR2 sequences are SGHVS and FQNEAQ. TCRdb reprocessed the reads via MiXCR and lists one record per CDR3 protein. The sample contains roughly 80,000 distinct CDR3 sequences, under 30% of which appear only once. The sample is drawn from a study of T cell repertoires in cytomegalovirus infection. About the study: Recently described HLA-C-restricted plus well-studied HLA-B-restricted CMV epitopes were used. General study points: Ex vivo, HLA-C-restricted CMV-specific TCR beta clonotypes prevailed over the rest of the response.

The chain has TRBV7-8 and TRBJ2-1, with no clear D. Specimen: CD8+ T cells from cultured PBMCs, collected from culture after CMV antigen stimulation. The receptor was isolated from a human donor in good health (CMV status not recorded). Some clones in this sample may be carry-over from other donors' samples. In DNA form, the CDR3 reads TGTCCCAGCAGCACCTCTACCTACCATGAGCAGTTCTTC. It translates to CPSSTSTYHEQFF.